The clone carrying this T cell receptor (beta chain) is medium-sized in the sample. Antigen unknown. Germline V CDR1 and CDR2: SGHAT, FQNNGV. The CDR3 sequence is 15 residues long. Trimming removed 8 bases at V and 0 bases at J, with 14 bases between. The authors made TCR beta cDNA from around 500 ng total RNA with a constant-region primer. Researchers made the TCR beta libraries by running three nested multiplex PCR rounds with slightly modified ARM-PCR. For around 9 cycles apiece, the opening two PCR rounds ran with TRBV1-TRBV30 forward primers and a C-beta reverse primer. TCRdb re-derived calls from the multiplex PCR reads in MiXCR, one entry per CDR3 protein. Seen here are some 130,000 distinct CDR3 sequences, about two thirds observed once, and the top ten hold more than 8%. Investigators took RNA and DNA out together from roughly 18-30 mg of unsorted bulk tissue. Infection with HBV was chronic in patients; they were treatment-naive.

The data stem from a study of tumor-infiltrating lymphocytes in primary liver carcinoma. Overall study context: The tumors, T1-T3 N0M0 lesions, were roughly 4 to 10 cm across. Sequenced samples came back with roughly 3.5 to 7.13 million productive TCRbeta reads, and the counts looked alike across tissue types.

Study conclusions and caveats: Blood fell significantly below tumors in its top-250-clone fraction (p = 0.039).

The specimen was tumor-adjacent normal liver tissue. The chain joins TRBV11-2 to TRBJ2-1, with D possibly matching TRBD2 (6 bases). This TCR derives from a woman aged 55-69 years with primary liver carcinoma and hepatitis B virus infection. This chain's CDR3 is CASGRGPNSYNEQFF. For the CDR3, the DNA is TGTGCCAGCGGGCGGGGACCGAACTCCTACAATGAGCAGTTCTTC.